The rows below give T cell receptor beta chains drawn from one sample of a study of blood T cells in healthy people across ages. A single record per CDR3 protein comes from TCRdb applying MiXCR to the 5' RACE reads. The sample carries 1 million or so distinct CDR3 sequences, under 30% recorded once. This sample also appeared in a second study, on T cells of mothers and their children.

The sequencing input was blood. These receptors came from a girl aged 2-9 years in good health. The CDR3 runs from the conserved cysteine through the conserved F or W. The D gene is left open where the match is weak. Only part of the rows carry a size: once, few, many, or a class if the clone is expanded.

V	J	D	size	CDR3	DNA
TRBV7-3	TRBJ1-2	TRBD1	-	CASSLWAGGPSANYGYTF	TGTGCCAGCAGCTTATGGGCAGGGGGGCCTTCAGCTAACTATGGCTACACCTTC
TRBV28	TRBJ2-5	-	-	CASAWGMETQYF	TGTGCCAGCGCGTGGGGTATGGAGACCCAGTACTTC
TRBV28	TRBJ2-1	-	-	CASSLYPKGVGDEQFF	TGTGCCAGCAGTTTATACCCGAAGGGGGTCGGGGATGAGCAGTTCTTC
TRBV11-1	TRBJ2-1	-	-	CASSFPIDGPATKKPDYNEQFF	TGTGCCAGCAGCTTCCCAATAGATGGCCCAGCGACAAAAAAACCAGACTACAATGAGCAGTTCTTC
TRBV20-1	TRBJ2-7	TRBD2	-	CSARSSGGLTYEQYF	TGCAGTGCTAGATCTAGCGGGGGGCTCACTTACGAGCAGTACTTC
TRBV11-1	TRBJ2-1	TRBD1	-	CASSLGDRAYNEQFF	TGTGCCAGCAGCTTGGGGGACAGGGCTTACAATGAGCAGTTCTTC
TRBV20-1	TRBJ1-2	-	-	CSASRRELGYGYTF	TGCAGTGCTAGTAGGCGGGAGCTTGGCTATGGCTACACCTTC
TRBV28	TRBJ2-6	TRBD1	-	CASSLEWGQGSGANVLTF	TGTGCCAGCAGTTTGGAATGGGGACAGGGCTCTGGGGCCAACGTCCTGACTTTC
TRBV29-1	TRBJ2-2	TRBD2	-	CSVPLQRDNTGELFF	TGCAGCGTCCCCTTACAGCGGGACAACACCGGGGAGCTGTTTTTT
TRBV12-3/TRBV12-4	TRBJ2-7	-	few	CASSLRSTASLSYEQYF	TGTGCCAGCAGTTTAAGATCGACAGCGAGTCTCTCCTACGAGCAGTACTTC
TRBV9	TRBJ1-1	TRBD1	few	CASSVITGGVNTEAFF	TGTGCCAGCAGCGTGATTACAGGGGGGGTGAACACTGAAGCTTTCTTT
TRBV3-1	TRBJ2-1	TRBD1	-	CASSRRQGRKDEQFF	TGTGCCAGCAGCCGAAGACAGGGACGGAAGGATGAGCAGTTCTTC
TRBV6-2/TRBV6-3	TRBJ1-1	-	few	CASSMDGVSTEAFF	TGTGCCAGCAGCATGGATGGGGTATCCACTGAAGCTTTCTTT
TRBV7-2	TRBJ2-2	-	few	CASSVDLVGELFF	TGTGCCAGCAGCGTTGACTTAGTCGGGGAGCTGTTTTTT
TRBV5-1	TRBJ2-2	TRBD2	few	CASSLAGLAGVNTGELFF	TGCGCCAGCAGCTTGGCCGGACTAGCGGGAGTGAACACCGGGGAGCTGTTTTTT
TRBV29-1	TRBJ2-2	TRBD2	few	CSVSLAGTTGELFF	TGCAGCGTTTCCCTAGCGGGCACAACCGGGGAGCTGTTTTTT
TRBV7-9	TRBJ2-7	TRBD2	few	CASSPHTSGRHEQYF	TGTGCCAGCAGCCCCCACACTAGCGGGAGGCACGAGCAGTACTTC
TRBV4-3	TRBJ2-5	-	-	CASSPFVAGKETQYF	TGCGCCAGCAGTCCTTTTGTGGCGGGAAAAGAGACCCAGTACTTC
TRBV10-3	TRBJ1-1	-	-	CAISGAASMNTEAFF	TGTGCCATCAGTGGGGCCGCATCTATGAACACTGAAGCTTTCTTT
TRBV28	TRBJ2-3	-	few	CASSLSAVTDTQYF	TGTGCCAGCAGTTTAAGTGCGGTCACAGATACGCAGTATTTT
TRBV29-1	TRBJ2-3	-	many	CSESEGGTDTQYF	TGCAGCGAGTCGGAGGGGGGCACAGATACGCAGTATTTT
TRBV20-1	TRBJ2-7	TRBD2	-	CSANILAGGDEQYF	TGCAGTGCTAACATTCTAGCGGGGGGGGACGAGCAGTACTTC
TRBV7-8	TRBJ2-5	TRBD2	few	CASSFSGREVQETQYF	TGTGCCAGCAGTTTCTCGGGGCGGGAGGTTCAAGAGACCCAGTACTTC
TRBV12-3/TRBV12-4	TRBJ2-1	-	few	CASSPSSGCNEQFF	TGTGCCAGCAGTCCTAGCTCGGGCTGCAATGAGCAGTTCTTC
TRBV12-3/TRBV12-4	TRBJ2-4	-	-	CASSKNPQGTKNIQYF	TGTGCCAGCAGTAAGAATCCACAGGGAACCAAAAACATTCAGTACTTC
TRBV20-1	TRBJ2-7	-	few	CSARVNSYEQYF	TGCAGTGCTAGAGTTAACTCCTACGAGCAGTACTTC
TRBV28	TRBJ2-2	TRBD2	-	CASSTWLAGLANTGELFF	TGTGCCAGCAGTACGTGGCTAGCGGGCCTCGCGAACACCGGGGAGCTGTTTTTT